Listed here are 11 T cell receptor beta chains from one sample, sequenced in a study of human T cells and chemical hapten exposure. TCRdb recomputed calls from the RACE reads with MiXCR, one row per CDR3 protein. In the table there are about 160,000 distinct CDR3 sequences, about a quarter of which are singletons. The time point is: patch test 3, about 24 weeks after DPC sensitization. Treatment described: therapeutic diphenylcyclopropenone sensitization with weekly scalp DPC. The sequenced sample was whole blood, obtained in connection with sensitization to the hapten diphenylcyclopropenone (DPC). These receptors came from a young woman with alopecia areata. Some clones in this sample may be carry-over from other donors' samples.

This clonotype was picked up many times. This chain uses TRBV20-1 with TRBJ2-2; 9 bases align to TRBD2. The ends lost 3 bases at V and 4 bases at J; junction bases unmatched: 6. This CDR3 comprises 15 residues. Germline V CDR1 and CDR2: DFQATT, SNEGSKA (reference sequence). The chain's CDR3 is CSARTSGGGTGELFF. The CDR3 DNA is TGCAGTGCTAGGACTAGCGGAGGGGGCACCGGGGAGCTGTTTTTT.

The chain is built from TRBV4-3 and TRBJ2-7; 10 bases line up with TRBD1. Germline CDR1 LGHNA, CDR2 YSLEER. This CDR3 region has 15 residues. With 4 bases clipped from V and 2 bases from J, the junction kept 5 bases outside the gene matches. DNA for the CDR3: TGCGCCAGCAGCCGAAGGACAGGGGGGACCTACGAGCAGTACTTC. It yields the protein CASSRRTGGTYEQYF.

This clonotype was counted between two and nine times. V and J are TRBV5-1 and TRBJ2-7; no definite D call. Germline V gives CDR1 SGHRS, CDR2 YFSETQ. The V and J ends lost 0 bases and 2 bases respectively, with 12 bases between them. The CDR3 contains 15 residues. This CDR3 is CASSLDGAEAYEQYF. Here the CDR3 DNA reads TGCGCCAGCAGCTTGGACGGTGCGGAAGCCTACGAGCAGTACTTC.

This clonotype was counted between two and nine times. V gene TRBV29-1 combines with J gene TRBJ1-1; D is perhaps TRBD1 (6 bases). The germline gives CDR1 SQVTM, CDR2 ANQGSEA. This CDR3 has 12 amino acids. V was trimmed by 7 bases and J by 1 base, leaving 10 bases between them. The chain's CDR3 is CSGGHPNTEAFF. The CDR3, as DNA: TGCAGCGGGGGACATCCGAACACTGAAGCTTTCTTT.

This clonotype has more than one count but fewer than ten. The chain carries TRBV11-2 and TRBJ1-2; 7 bases map to TRBD1. Germline assignment: CDR1 SGHAT and CDR2 FQNNGV. The CDR3 has 14 amino acids. Trimming at V came to 5 bases and at J to 5 bases, leaving 8 bases not matched to a gene. The CDR3 DNA follows: TGTGCCAGCAGCCACGACAGGGCTCGGTATGGCTACACCTTC. It specifies CASSHDRARYGYTF.

This clonotype was picked up a small number of times. V and J are TRBV5-6 and TRBJ2-7; D remains unclear. The CDR3 runs 12 residues. CDR1 SGHDT and CDR2 YYEEEE come from the germline V gene. V lost 0 bases and J lost 2, with 3 bases in between. CDR3 amino acids: CASSLEPYEQYF. CDR3 bases: TGTGCCAGCAGCTTGGAGCCCTACGAGCAGTACTTC. Full variable domain (rest looked up from reference TRBV5-6 and TRBJ2-7): DAGVTQSPTHLIKTRGQQVTLRCSPKSGHDTVSWYQQALGQGPQFIFQYYEEEERQRGNFPDRFSGHQFPNYSSELNVNALLLGDSALYLCASSLEPYEQYFGPGTRLTVT.

The J gene is TRBJ1-5, the V gene TRBV2; no clear D gene. V was shortened by 7 bases and J by 0 bases, with 13 bases between the two germline ends. CDR3 size: 15 residues. Germline V gene lookup returns CDR1 SNHLY and CDR2 FYNNEI. Here the CDR3 reads CASTQGQTSNQPQHF. CDR3 coding DNA: TGTGCCAGCACTCAAGGGCAGACTAGCAATCAGCCCCAGCATTTT.

The chain uses TRBV11-1 and TRBJ2-2; possibly TRBD2 for D (5 bases). The CDR3 covers 14 residues. Trimming stripped 5 bases from V and 6 bases from J, with 13 bases between. From germline, CDR1 is SGHAT and CDR2 FQDESV (reference sequence). The CDR3 DNA reads TGTGCCAGCAGCCCACTAGGCCCCTCCGGGGAGCTGTTTTTT. Translation gives CASSPLGPSGELFF.

This clonotype was observed a few times. The V and J genes are TRBV11-2 and TRBJ2-3, with D uncertain. Germline CDR1 is SGHAT and CDR2 is FQNNGV. This CDR3 has 15 residues. V was cut by 2 bases and J by 4 bases, with 13 bases left in between. CDR3 amino acids: CASSLSAQVADTQYF. CDR3 sequence (DNA): TGTGCCAGCAGCTTATCGGCCCAGGTCGCAGATACGCAGTATTTT.

This clonotype was observed a handful of times. The rearrangement links TRBV11-2 to TRBJ1-1; weak D call: TRBD1 (6 bases). CDR1 is SGHAT, CDR2 FQNNGV, per germline. V was pared by 2 bases and J by 1 base, with 23 bases between. This CDR3 is built from 19 residues. The CDR3 here is CASSLSAGGSRVRNTEAFF. CDR3 bases: TGTGCCAGCAGCTTATCTGCGGGGGGCAGCCGGGTTAGGAACACTGAAGCTTTCTTT.

This clonotype was recorded a few times. The chain uses TRBV29-1 and TRBJ1-6; tentatively, D is TRBD1 (5 bases). There are 13 residues in the CDR3. The germline gives CDR1 SQVTM, CDR2 ANQGSEA. Deletions cut 6 bases from V and 10 bases from J, with 16 bases between. The CDR3 is CSVGQGRGSPLHF. The CDR3 DNA reads as TGCAGCGTGGGGCAGGGAAGAGGCTCACCCCTCCACTTT.